These T cell receptor beta chains were read from a single sample in a study of blood T cell repertoires in COVID-19. The method was immunoSEQ multiplex PCR; TCRdb's version includes in-frame clones alone and lacks a portion of them. The data contain hundreds of thousands of clones, around nine tenths of them singletons. The specimen sequenced was PBMCs or T cells enriched from blood (not recorded which). The source of these receptors is a woman between 50 and 59 years old who had been exposed to COVID-19. CDR3s include the opening cysteine and the closing phenylalanine or tryptophan. A D gene is named only where the DNA matches it firmly. Clone size is given for some rows only: seen once, a few or many times, or a class if the clone is expanded.

j_gene,abundance,v_gene,d_gene,CDR3aa
TRBJ1-1,NA,TRBV4-1,NA,CASSQDLGPVNTEAFF
TRBJ2-7,NA,TRBV4-1,TRBD2,CASSRLAGGNEQYF
TRBJ1-2,NA,TRBV6-2/TRBV6-3,TRBD1,CASSLPGQESWLYGYTF
TRBJ2-1,NA,TRBV2,TRBD1,CASRHGQGTHNEQFF
TRBJ1-4,NA,TRBV30,TRBD1,CAWSPGTGNLHGYEKLFF
TRBJ2-7,NA,TRBV2,NA,CASSDSYEQYF
TRBJ2-7,once,TRBV6-5,TRBD1,CASSYKGQGAYEQYF
TRBJ2-3,NA,TRBV27,TRBD2,CASRSGTSGGLRTDTQYF
TRBJ2-6,NA,TRBV2,TRBD1,CASSVRTGTSGANVLTF
TRBJ2-1,NA,TRBV7-8,TRBD1,CASSRDRGHNEQFF
TRBJ1-2,NA,TRBV7-8,NA,CASSPDNYGYTF
TRBJ1-2,NA,TRBV5-6,NA,CASSVAGNYGYTF
TRBJ2-7,NA,TRBV5-6,TRBD2,CASSLGVSGNSYEQYF
TRBJ2-2,NA,TRBV7-2,TRBD2,CASSFVPGGPAGELFF
TRBJ1-1,NA,TRBV6-4,NA,CASSDSWGGVAFF
TRBJ1-3,NA,TRBV18,NA,CASSPDMTSAGNTIYF
TRBJ2-7,NA,TRBV10-3,TRBD1,CAISNPGQGPDEQYF
TRBJ2-2,NA,TRBV29-1,NA,CSVVGGLAGELFF
TRBJ2-2,NA,TRBV5-1,NA,CASSLTPPGTGDTGELFF
TRBJ1-5,NA,TRBV21-1,NA,CASSGVPGHQNQPQHF
TRBJ1-4,NA,TRBV29-1,TRBD1,CSVRDRGDSNEKLFF
TRBJ1-3,once,TRBV19,NA,CASILTEGNTIYF
TRBJ2-7,NA,TRBV3-1/TRBV3-2,TRBD2,CASSRSGTNEQYF
TRBJ1-1,NA,TRBV2,NA,CASTPNSPVAFF
TRBJ2-1,once,TRBV30,TRBD1,CASNPTGGLGNEQFF
TRBJ1-5,NA,TRBV6-2/TRBV6-3,TRBD1,CASSDRGNQPQHF
TRBJ1-1,NA,TRBV6-5,NA,CASKLGTGMNTEAFF
TRBJ1-4,NA,TRBV6-5,NA,CASSYRQEEEKLFF
TRBJ2-7,NA,TRBV5-4,NA,CASSEGTATYEQYF
TRBJ1-6,NA,TRBV6-5,NA,CASSQRQSAPLHF
TRBJ2-1,NA,TRBV3-1/TRBV3-2,TRBD2,CASSQDHSGGAVEQFF
TRBJ2-5,NA,TRBV28,TRBD2,CASSSRLAQETQYF
TRBJ1-6,NA,TRBV7-2,TRBD1,CASSPQSTGGFSNSPLHF
TRBJ2-1,NA,TRBV19,NA,CASSIRGHEQFF
TRBJ2-2,few,TRBV6-5,NA,CASKASARITGELFF
TRBJ2-4,NA,TRBV5-1,TRBD1,CASSQGQLFAKNIQYF
TRBJ2-1,NA,TRBV7-8,NA,CASSLASGGYNEQFF
TRBJ2-7,NA,TRBV7-9,NA,CASSKGAGSYEQYF
TRBJ2-1,NA,TRBV5-1,TRBD2,CASSEPGAGGLFDEQFF
TRBJ1-2,once,TRBV5-6,TRBD1,CASSTRQGDGYTF
TRBJ2-5,NA,TRBV19,TRBD1,CASSIQGAMGETQYF
TRBJ2-1,NA,TRBV5-8,TRBD1,CASSDRDRGDEQFF
TRBJ1-2,NA,TRBV6-5,NA,CAAKPEIYGYTF
TRBJ2-7,NA,TRBV7-9,NA,CASSRDTYLEQYF
TRBJ2-3,NA,TRBV4-1,NA,CASSQSPSVVDTQYF
TRBJ2-5,NA,TRBV9,NA,CASSGAPVAGETQYF
TRBJ1-3,NA,TRBV19,NA,CASSISNSGPGNTIYF
TRBJ2-2,NA,TRBV4-2,NA,CASSQDGLTNTGELFF
TRBJ2-5,NA,TRBV28,TRBD1,CASSPYRGQETQYF
TRBJ1-6,NA,TRBV5-1,TRBD1,CASSLLQGNNSPLHF
TRBJ2-4,NA,TRBV19,TRBD1,CASSMEDRGLYF
TRBJ2-1,NA,TRBV2,NA,CAEGGNYNEQFF
TRBJ1-4,NA,TRBV24-1,NA,CATWHRNNEKLFF
TRBJ1-2,NA,TRBV25-1,NA,CASSPPGQGQGYTF
TRBJ2-6,NA,TRBV7-8,NA,CASLLNGGTEASGANVLTF